This passage covers 20 T cell receptor beta chains from one sample sequenced in a study of cytomegalovirus exposure and HLA in healthy donors. Vbeta (60) and Jbeta (13) primers were used in the PCR. Clones were sequenced by immunoSEQ multiplex PCR, and TCRdb holds only the in-frame ones, with some missing. The sample consists of under 150,000 clones, over 70% of them appearing once. The sample comprised PBMCs. The source of these receptors is a man aged 35 to 55 in good health and CMV-seropositive.

The V call is TRBV7-6, the J call TRBJ2-2, with 8 bases aligning to TRBD2. The V segment lost 3 bases and the J segment 7 bases; nucleotides outside the gene matches: 10. CDR3 length: 16 residues. Germline CDR1 reads SGHVS; CDR2 reads FNYEAQ. CDR3 sequence reads: CASSLQTGLGVGELFF. The CDR3 DNA sequence: TGTGCCAGCAGCTTGCAGACGGGACTAGGGGTCGGGGAGCTGTTTTTT.

V and J are TRBV6-5 and TRBJ1-1; TRBD1 is a possible D gene (6 bases). Trimming shortened V by 2 bases and J by 6 bases, and 16 bases separated the two germline ends. Germline loops: CDR1 MNHEY, CDR2 SVGAGI. The CDR3 runs to 15 residues. The CDR3 loop reads CASSYGGTGGAEAFF. CDR3 coding DNA: TGTGCCAGCAGTTACGGGGGCACGGGCGGCGCTGAAGCTTTCTTT.

This chain connects TRBV19 to TRBJ1-2, with 7 bases matching TRBD1. The germline V gene encodes CDR1 LNHDA and CDR2 SQIVND (reference sequence). There are 11 residues in the CDR3. V was clipped by 9 bases and J by 7 bases; unmatched bases: 5. As DNA, the CDR3 is TGTGCCAGCGGACAGGTTTTTGGCTACACCTTC. It yields the protein CASGQVFGYTF.

The rearrangement links TRBV7-9 to TRBJ2-1; TRBD2 is a possible D gene (6 bases). Looked up from germline, CDR1 is SEHNR and CDR2 is FQNEAQ (reference sequence). CDR3 length: 15 amino acids. V lost 6 bases, J lost 6 bases, and 18 bases lay in between. This chain's CDR3 is CASSRWRENTNEQFF. Written as DNA, the CDR3 is TGTGCCAGCAGTCGGTGGAGGGAAAACACCAATGAGCAGTTCTTC.

The gene calls are TRBV27 and TRBJ1-2; D possibly corresponds to TRBD1 (5 bases). Germline loops: CDR1 MNHEY, CDR2 SMNVEV (reference sequence). V was clipped by 2 bases and J by 4 bases, with 11 bases between them. This CDR3 has 14 amino acids. This CDR3 reads CASSLNPGGYGYTF. The CDR3 coding sequence is TGTGCCAGCAGTTTAAACCCCGGGGGCTATGGCTACACCTTC.

This CDR3 is CASSPLTIRDTGMNTEAFF. The CDR3 region has the DNA TGTGCCAGCTCACCCCTCACGATCCGGGACACAGGAATGAACACTGAAGCTTTCTTT. This sequence joins TRBV18 and TRBJ1-1; a possible D gene is TRBD1 (6 bases). The CDR3 loop spans 19 amino acids. V lost 3 bases to trimming and J lost 0 bases, with 23 bases between them. The germline CDR1 and CDR2 sequences are KGHSH and LQKENI.

The V call is TRBV6-6, the J call TRBJ1-1; the D gene is possibly TRBD1 (6 bases). Germline V gene data show CDR1 as MNHNY and CDR2 as SVGAGI (reference sequence). Trimming took 5 bases from V and 7 from J, leaving 20 bases between them. The CDR3 spans 15 residues. The CDR3 region has the DNA TGTGCCAGCAGTCCGCCGACAGGAGCCCCTGGTGAAGCTTTCTTT. Its protein product is CASSPPTGAPGEAFF.

The V gene is TRBV27, the J gene TRBJ1-6; D remains ambiguous. Trimming took off 6 bases at V and 2 bases at J, with 11 bases between the two ends. The CDR3 loop spans 15 amino acids. Germline V gene lookup returns CDR1 MNHEY and CDR2 SMNVEV (reference sequence). The CDR3, as DNA: TGTGCCAGCAGGCAGCGGGTTACCTATAATTCACCCCTCCACTTT. As protein: CASRQRVTYNSPLHF.

The rearrangement links TRBV6-4 to TRBJ2-7; 11 positions match TRBD2. From germline, CDR1 is MRHNA and CDR2 SNTAGT. This CDR3 comprises 15 residues. V shed 3 bases, J shed 5 bases, and the junction held 6 bases outside the gene matches. CDR3: CASSEGASGRNEQYF. The DNA of the CDR3 is TGTGCCAGCAGTGAAGGGGCTAGCGGGAGGAACGAGCAGTACTTC.

This clone was counted a single time. The chain recombines TRBV19 with TRBJ2-5; TRBD2 aligns across 11 bases. The CDR3 loop spans 19 amino acids. With V trimmed by 5 bases and J by 1 base, 15 bases remained unmatched. Germline assignment: CDR1 LNHDA and CDR2 SQIVND (reference sequence). The chain's CDR3 is CASSSGVAGGRALQETQYF. In DNA form, the CDR3 reads TGTGCCAGTAGTTCCGGGGTAGCGGGAGGGCGAGCCCTCCAAGAGACCCAGTACTTC.

The genes are TRBV6-1 and TRBJ1-2; D remains unclear. There are 12 residues in the CDR3. Deletions cut 6 bases from V and 2 bases from J, with 7 bases between. Germline V CDR1 and CDR2: MNHNS, SASEGT. CDR3 DNA sequence: TGTGCCAGCAGCCTATACAACTATGGCTACACCTTC. It translates to CASSLYNYGYTF.

The CDR3 protein is CASSQQQGSYNEQFF. CDR3 bases: TGTGCCAGCAGCCAACAGCAGGGGTCCTACAATGAGCAGTTCTTC. This chain uses TRBV4-2 with TRBJ2-1, with D tentatively TRBD1 (6 bases). Germline V gene sequence: CDR1 LGHNA, CDR2 YNFKEQ. This CDR3 spans 15 amino acids. The V end was cut by 2 bases, the J end by 1 base, with 9 bases between.

Only one count was recorded for this clone. The gene calls are TRBV7-2 and TRBJ1-2; D may be TRBD1 (6 bases). This CDR3 comprises 16 residues. Trimming removed 1 base at V and 4 bases at J, with 16 bases between. In germline, CDR1 is SGHTA, CDR2 FQGNSA. The CDR3 DNA sequence: TGTGCCAGCAGCTTAGTGGCAGGGGCGTCGAGCTATGGCTACACCTTC. It translates to CASSLVAGASSYGYTF.

The V and J genes are TRBV7-6 and TRBJ2-5; D unresolved. The CDR3 has 15 residues. CDR1 and CDR2 from the germline V gene are SGHVS and FNYEAQ. Trimming removed 0 bases from V and 2 bases from J, with 10 bases in between. CDR3 protein: CASSLAPTAQETQYF. CDR3 DNA: TGTGCCAGCAGCTTAGCGCCCACAGCACAAGAGACCCAGTACTTC.

V usage is TRBV29-1 and J usage is TRBJ2-5; D gene uncertain. Deletions cut 5 bases from V and 1 base from J, with 11 bases between. Germline values: CDR1 SQVTM, CDR2 ANQGSEA. The CDR3 contains 13 residues. The CDR3 loop reads CSVSPGSQETQYF. The CDR3 DNA reads TGCAGCGTTTCCCCAGGCAGCCAAGAGACCCAGTACTTC.

This sequence joins TRBV6-5 and TRBJ2-3; D not resolved. Looked up from germline, CDR1 is MNHEY and CDR2 is SVGAGI. This CDR3 region has 16 residues. Trimming removed 2 bases from V and 0 bases from J, with 12 bases in between. The CDR3 bases are TGTGCCAGCAGTTACCGTCGAGGAACTAGCACAGATACGCAGTATTTT. Protein sequence: CASSYRRGTSTDTQYF.

V is TRBV5-4 and J is TRBJ2-7, with 11 positions matching TRBD2. V lost 0 bases, J lost 7 bases, and 9 bases stayed unmatched. Germline CDR1 SGHNT, CDR2 YYREEE (reference sequence). The CDR3 covers 16 residues. As DNA, the CDR3 is TGTGCCAGCAGCTTGGGTGGTCTAGCGGGAGGACAAGAGCAGTACTTC. Translation: CASSLGGLAGGQEQYF.

This clone was counted a few times. V is TRBV11-3 and J is TRBJ1-1; tentatively, D is TRBD1 (6 bases). Trimming took off 1 base at V and 13 bases at J, with 16 bases between the two ends. This CDR3 has 13 residues. The germline V gene encodes CDR1 SGHNT and CDR2 YENEEA. CDR3 protein: CASSLARSGELFF. The CDR3 DNA sequence: TGTGCCAGCAGCTTAGCCCGGTCAGGGGAGCTTTTCTTT. The whole variable domain, filled in from reference TRBV11-3 and TRBJ1-1, reads EAGVVQSPRYKIIEKKQPVAFWCNPISGHNTLYWYLQNLGQGPELLIRYENEEAVDDSQLPKDRFSAERLKGVDSTLKIQPAELGDSAVYLCASSLARSGELFFGQGTRLTVV.

This clone was counted a few times. The J gene is TRBJ2-1, the V gene TRBV4-3; 8 bases map to TRBD2. The CDR3 covers 15 residues. CDR1 is LGHNA and CDR2 is YSLEER in the germline V gene. The V gene end was trimmed by 5 bases and the J gene end by 2 bases; junction bases not matched to a gene: 5. The CDR3 region is CASSFTSGAYNEQFF. The CDR3 nucleotides read TGCGCCAGCAGCTTTACTAGCGGAGCCTACAATGAGCAGTTCTTC.

V gene TRBV27 combines with J gene TRBJ1-2, with D possibly being TRBD1 (5 bases). The germline CDR1 and CDR2 sequences are MNHEY and SMNVEV (reference sequence). There are 17 residues in the CDR3. Trimming removed 0 bases from V and 5 bases from J, with 19 bases in between. CDR3 sequence (DNA): TGTGCCAGCAGTTTATCGGCTGGACTAGGGGTTGGGTATGGCTACACCTTC. This encodes CASSLSAGLGVGYGYTF.